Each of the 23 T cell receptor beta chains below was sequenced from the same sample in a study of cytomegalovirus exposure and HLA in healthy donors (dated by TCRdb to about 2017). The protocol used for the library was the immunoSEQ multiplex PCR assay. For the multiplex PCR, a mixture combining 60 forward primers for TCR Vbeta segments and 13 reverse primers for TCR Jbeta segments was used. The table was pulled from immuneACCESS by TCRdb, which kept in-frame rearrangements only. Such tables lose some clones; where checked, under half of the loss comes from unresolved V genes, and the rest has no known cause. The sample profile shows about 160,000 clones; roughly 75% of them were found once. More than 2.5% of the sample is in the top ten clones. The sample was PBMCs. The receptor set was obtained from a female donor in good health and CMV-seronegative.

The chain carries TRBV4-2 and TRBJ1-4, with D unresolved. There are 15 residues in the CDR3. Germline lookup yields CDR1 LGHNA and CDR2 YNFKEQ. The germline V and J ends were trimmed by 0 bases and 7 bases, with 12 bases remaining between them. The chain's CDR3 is CASSQERNSPEKLFF. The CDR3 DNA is TGTGCCAGCAGCCAAGAAAGGAACAGTCCTGAAAAACTGTTTTTT.

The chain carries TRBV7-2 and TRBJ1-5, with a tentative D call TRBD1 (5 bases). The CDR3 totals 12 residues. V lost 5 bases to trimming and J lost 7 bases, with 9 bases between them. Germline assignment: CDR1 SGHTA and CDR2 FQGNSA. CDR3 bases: TGTGCCAGCAGCCGGGGGGGACAGCCCCAGCATTTT. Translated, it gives CASSRGGQPQHF.

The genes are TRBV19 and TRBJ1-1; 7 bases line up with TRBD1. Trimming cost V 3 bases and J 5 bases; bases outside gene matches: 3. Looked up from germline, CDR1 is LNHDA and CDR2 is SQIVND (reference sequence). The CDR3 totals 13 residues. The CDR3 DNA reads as TGTGCCAGTAGTATTCCCAGGGGGACTGAAGCTTTCTTT. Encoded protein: CASSIPRGTEAFF.

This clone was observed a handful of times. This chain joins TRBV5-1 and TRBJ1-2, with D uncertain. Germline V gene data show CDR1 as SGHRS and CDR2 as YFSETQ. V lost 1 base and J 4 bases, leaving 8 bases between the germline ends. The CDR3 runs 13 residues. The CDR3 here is CASSLTAFYGYTF. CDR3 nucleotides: TGCGCCAGCAGCTTGACAGCTTTCTATGGCTACACCTTC.

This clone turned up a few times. The DNA of the CDR3 is TGTGCCAGCAGTGGACTAGCGGGGGTCGGTGTACGCGAGCAGTACTTC. Translation gives CASSGLAGVGVREQYF. V and J are TRBV6-1 and TRBJ2-7; TRBD2 matches 12 bases. The V and J ends lost 4 bases and 6 bases, in that order; junction bases with no gene match: 10. From germline, CDR1 is MNHNS and CDR2 SASEGT. CDR3 length equals 16 residues.

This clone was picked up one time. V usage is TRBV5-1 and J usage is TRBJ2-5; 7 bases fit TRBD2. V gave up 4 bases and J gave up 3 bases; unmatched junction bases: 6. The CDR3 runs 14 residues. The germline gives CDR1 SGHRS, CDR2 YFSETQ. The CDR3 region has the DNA TGCGCCAGCAGCGTAAGAAGCGGGGAAGAGACCCAGTACTTC. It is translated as CASSVRSGEETQYF.

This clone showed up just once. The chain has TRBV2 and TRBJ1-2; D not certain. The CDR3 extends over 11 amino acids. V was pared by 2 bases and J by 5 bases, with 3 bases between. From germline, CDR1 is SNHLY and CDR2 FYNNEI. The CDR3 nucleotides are TGTGCCAGCAGTGAACCATATGGCTACACCTTC. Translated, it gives CASSEPYGYTF. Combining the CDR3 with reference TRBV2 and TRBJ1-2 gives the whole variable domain EPEVTQTPSHQVTQMGQEVILRCVPISNHLYFYWYRQILGQKVEFLVSFYNNEISEKSEIFDDQFSVERPDGSNFTLKIRSTKLEDSAMYFCASSEPYGYTFGSGTRLTVV.

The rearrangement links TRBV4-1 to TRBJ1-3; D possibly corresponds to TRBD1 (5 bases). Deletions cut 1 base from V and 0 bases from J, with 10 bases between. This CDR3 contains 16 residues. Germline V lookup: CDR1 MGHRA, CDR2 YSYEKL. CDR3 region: CASSQGRGSSGNTIYF. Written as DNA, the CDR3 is TGCGCCAGCAGCCAAGGGCGGGGCAGCTCTGGAAACACCATATATTTT.

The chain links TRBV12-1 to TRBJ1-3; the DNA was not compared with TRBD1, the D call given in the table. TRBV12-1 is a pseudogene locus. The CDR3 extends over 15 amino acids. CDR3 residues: CASSPPSYRGNTIYF. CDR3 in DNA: TGTGCCAGCAGCCCACCGTCCTACAGAGGAAACACCATATATTTT.

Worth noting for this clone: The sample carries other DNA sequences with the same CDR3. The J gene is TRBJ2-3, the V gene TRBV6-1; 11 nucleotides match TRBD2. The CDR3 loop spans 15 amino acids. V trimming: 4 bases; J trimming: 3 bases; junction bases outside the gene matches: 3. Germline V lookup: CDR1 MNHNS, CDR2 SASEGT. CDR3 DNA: TGTGCCAGCAGTGTCCTAGCGGGAGGAACAGATACGCAGTATTTT. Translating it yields CASSVLAGGTDTQYF.

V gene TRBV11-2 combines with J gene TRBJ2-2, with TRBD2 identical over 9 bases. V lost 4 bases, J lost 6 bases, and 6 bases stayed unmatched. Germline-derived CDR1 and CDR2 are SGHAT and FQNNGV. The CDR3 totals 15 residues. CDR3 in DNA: TGTGCCAGCAGCTCGGGACTAGCTGGGGCCGGGGAGCTGTTTTTT. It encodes CASSSGLAGAGELFF.

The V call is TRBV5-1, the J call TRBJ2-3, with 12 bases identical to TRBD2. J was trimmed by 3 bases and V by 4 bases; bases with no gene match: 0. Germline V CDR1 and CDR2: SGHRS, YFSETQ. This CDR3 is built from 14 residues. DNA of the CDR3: TGCGCCAGCAGCGGACTAGCGGGGACAGATACGCAGTATTTT. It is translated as CASSGLAGTDTQYF.

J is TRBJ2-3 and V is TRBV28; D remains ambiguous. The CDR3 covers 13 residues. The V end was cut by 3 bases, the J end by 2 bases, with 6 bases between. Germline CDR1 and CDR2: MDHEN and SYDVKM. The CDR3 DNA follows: TGTGCCAGCAGTTTCCCTGTCACAGATACGCAGTATTTT. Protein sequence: CASSFPVTDTQYF. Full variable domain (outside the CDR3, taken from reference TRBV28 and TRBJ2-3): DVKVTQSSRYLVKRTGEKVFLECVQDMDHENMFWYRQDPGLGLRLIYFSYDVKMKEKGDIPEGYSVSREKKERFSLILESASTNQTSMYLCASSFPVTDTQYFGPGTRLTVL.

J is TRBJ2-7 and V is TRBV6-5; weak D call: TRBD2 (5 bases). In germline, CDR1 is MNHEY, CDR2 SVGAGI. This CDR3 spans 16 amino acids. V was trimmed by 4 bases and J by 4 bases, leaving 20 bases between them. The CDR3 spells CASSSSAVGPPYEQYF. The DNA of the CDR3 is TGTGCCAGCAGTTCGTCAGCGGTAGGTCCCCCTTACGAGCAGTACTTC.

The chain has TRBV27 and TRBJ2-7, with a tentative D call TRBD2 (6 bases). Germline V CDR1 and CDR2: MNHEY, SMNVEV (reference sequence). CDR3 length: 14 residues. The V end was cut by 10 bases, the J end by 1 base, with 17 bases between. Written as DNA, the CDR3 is TGTGCCATCGGGGGACGGGACGGATCCTACGAGCAGTACTTC. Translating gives CAIGGRDGSYEQYF.

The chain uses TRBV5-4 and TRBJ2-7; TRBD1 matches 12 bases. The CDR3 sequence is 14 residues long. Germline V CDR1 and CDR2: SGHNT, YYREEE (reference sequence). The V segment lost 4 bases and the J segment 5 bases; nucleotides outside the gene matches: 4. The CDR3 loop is CASSPGTGGDEQYF. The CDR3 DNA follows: TGTGCCAGCAGCCCAGGGACAGGGGGCGACGAGCAGTACTTC.

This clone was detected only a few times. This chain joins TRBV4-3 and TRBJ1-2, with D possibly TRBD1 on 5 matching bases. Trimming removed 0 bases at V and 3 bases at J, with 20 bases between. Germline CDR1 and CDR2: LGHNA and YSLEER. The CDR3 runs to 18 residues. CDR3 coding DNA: TGCGCCAGCAGCCAAGATGTAGGACATCAAGGGCTTTACTATGGCTACACCTTC. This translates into CASSQDVGHQGLYYGYTF.

CDR3 nucleotide sequence: TGCGCCAGCAGCTTGGGCGGGGGGTCCTGGGAGACCCAGTACTTC. It specifies CASSLGGGSWETQYF. The V gene is TRBV5-1, the J gene TRBJ2-5, with 8 bases lining up with TRBD2. Germline V gives CDR1 SGHRS, CDR2 YFSETQ. V shed 0 bases and J 5 bases; nucleotides not matched to a gene: 6. The CDR3 is 15 amino acids.

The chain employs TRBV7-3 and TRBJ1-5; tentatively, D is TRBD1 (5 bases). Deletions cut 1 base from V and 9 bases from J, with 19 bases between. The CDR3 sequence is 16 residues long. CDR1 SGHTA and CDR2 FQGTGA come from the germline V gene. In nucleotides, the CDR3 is TGTGCCAGCAGCTTAAACTGGGCCCAGGGCTCGCGGCCCCAGCATTTT. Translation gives CASSLNWAQGSRPQHF. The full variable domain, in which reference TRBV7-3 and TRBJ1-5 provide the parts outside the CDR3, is GAGVSQTPSNKVTEKGKYVELRCDPISGHTALYWYRQSLGQGPEFLIYFQGTGAADDSGLPNDRFFAVRPEGSVSTLKIQRTERGDSAVYLCASSLNWAQGSRPQHFGDGTRLSIL.

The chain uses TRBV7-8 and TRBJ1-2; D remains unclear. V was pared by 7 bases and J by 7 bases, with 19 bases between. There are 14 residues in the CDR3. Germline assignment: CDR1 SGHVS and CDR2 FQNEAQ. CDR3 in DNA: TGTGCCAGCACCGAGAACCTGGACTTTCGTGGCTACACCTTC. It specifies CASTENLDFRGYTF. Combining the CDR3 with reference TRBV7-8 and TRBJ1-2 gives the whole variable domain GAGVSQSPRYKVAKRGQDVALRCDPISGHVSLFWYQQALGQGPEFLTYFQNEAQLDKSGLPSDRFFAERPEGSVSTLKIQRTQQEDSAVYLCASTENLDFRGYTFGSGTRLTVV.

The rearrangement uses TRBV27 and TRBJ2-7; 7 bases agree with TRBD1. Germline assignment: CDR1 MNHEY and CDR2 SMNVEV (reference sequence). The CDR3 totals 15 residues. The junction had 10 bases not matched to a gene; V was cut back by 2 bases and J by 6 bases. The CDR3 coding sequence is TGTGCCAGCAGTTTAGACTTGGGGACAGTGCGCGAGCAGTACTTC. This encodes CASSLDLGTVREQYF.

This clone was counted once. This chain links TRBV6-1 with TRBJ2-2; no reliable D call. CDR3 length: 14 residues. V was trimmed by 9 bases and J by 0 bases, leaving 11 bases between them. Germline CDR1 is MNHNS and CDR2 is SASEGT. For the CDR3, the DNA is TGTGCCAGTTCTCTGGCAGCGAACACCGGGGAGCTGTTTTTT. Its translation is CASSLAANTGELFF.

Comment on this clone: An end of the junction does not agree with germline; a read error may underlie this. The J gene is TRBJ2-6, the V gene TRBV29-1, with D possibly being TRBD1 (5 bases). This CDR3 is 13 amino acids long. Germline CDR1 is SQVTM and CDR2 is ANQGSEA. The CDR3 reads CSFRASGANGLTF. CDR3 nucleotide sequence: TGCAGCTTCAGAGCCTCTGGGGCCAACGGCCTGACTTTC. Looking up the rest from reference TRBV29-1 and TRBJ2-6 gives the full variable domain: SAVISQKPSRDICQRGTSLTIQCQVDSQVTMMFWYRQQPGQSLTLIATANQGSEATYESGFVIDKFPISRPNLTFSTLTVSNMSPEDSSIYLCSFRASGANGLTFGAGSRLTVL.